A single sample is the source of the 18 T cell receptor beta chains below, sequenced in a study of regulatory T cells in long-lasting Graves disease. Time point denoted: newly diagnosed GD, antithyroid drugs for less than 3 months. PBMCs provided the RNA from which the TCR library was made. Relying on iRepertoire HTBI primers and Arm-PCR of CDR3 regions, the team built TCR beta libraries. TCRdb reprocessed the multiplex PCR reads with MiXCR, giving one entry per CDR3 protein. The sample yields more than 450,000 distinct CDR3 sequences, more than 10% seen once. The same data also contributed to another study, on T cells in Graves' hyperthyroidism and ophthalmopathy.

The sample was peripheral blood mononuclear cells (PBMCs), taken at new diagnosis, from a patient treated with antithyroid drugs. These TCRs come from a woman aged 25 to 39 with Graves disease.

The chain's CDR3 is CASSLWGTRRGGSPLHF. In nucleotides, the CDR3 is TGTGCCAGCAGCTTGTGGGGGACACGCCGCGGTGGTTCACCCCTCCACTTT. This chain connects TRBV5-6 to TRBJ1-6; D perhaps matches TRBD1 (6 bases). V shed 1 base and J shed 9 bases, with 20 bases lying between them. Per the germline V gene, CDR1 is SGHDT and CDR2 is YYEEEE. The CDR3 loop spans 17 amino acids. Filled out from reference TRBV5-6 and TRBJ1-6, the complete variable domain reads DAGVTQSPTHLIKTRGQQVTLRCSPKSGHDTVSWYQQALGQGPQFIFQYYEEEERQRGNFPDRFSGHQFPNYSSELNVNALLLGDSALYLCASSLWGTRRGGSPLHFGNGTRLTVT.

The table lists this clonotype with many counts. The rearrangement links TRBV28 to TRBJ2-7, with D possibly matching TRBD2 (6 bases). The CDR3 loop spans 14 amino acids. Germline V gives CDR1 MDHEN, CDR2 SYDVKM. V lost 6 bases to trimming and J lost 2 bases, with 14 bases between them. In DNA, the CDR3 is TGTGCCAGCAGGGTGTCGGGAGTCACCTACGAGCAGTACTTC. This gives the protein CASRVSGVTYEQYF.

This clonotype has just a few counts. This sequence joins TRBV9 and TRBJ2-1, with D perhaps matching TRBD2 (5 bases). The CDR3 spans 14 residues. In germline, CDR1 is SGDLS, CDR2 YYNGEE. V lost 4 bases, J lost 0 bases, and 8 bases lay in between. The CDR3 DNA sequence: TGTGCCAGCAGCATCCGGGACTCCTACAATGAGCAGTTCTTC. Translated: CASSIRDSYNEQFF.

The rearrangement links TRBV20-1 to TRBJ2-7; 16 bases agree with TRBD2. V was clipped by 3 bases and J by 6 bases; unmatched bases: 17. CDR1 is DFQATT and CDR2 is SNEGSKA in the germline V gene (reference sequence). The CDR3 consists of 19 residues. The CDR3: CSASNPTGTSGRARFEQYF. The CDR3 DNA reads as TGCAGTGCTAGCAACCCCACCGGGACTAGCGGGAGGGCCCGATTCGAGCAGTACTTC.

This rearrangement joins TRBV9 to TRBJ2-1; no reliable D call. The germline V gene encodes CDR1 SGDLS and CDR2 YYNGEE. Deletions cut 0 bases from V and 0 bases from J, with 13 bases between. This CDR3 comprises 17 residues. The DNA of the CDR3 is TGTGCCAGCAGCGTAGGCTCAGCCCGGCGCTCCTACAATGAGCAGTTCTTC. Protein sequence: CASSVGSARRSYNEQFF.

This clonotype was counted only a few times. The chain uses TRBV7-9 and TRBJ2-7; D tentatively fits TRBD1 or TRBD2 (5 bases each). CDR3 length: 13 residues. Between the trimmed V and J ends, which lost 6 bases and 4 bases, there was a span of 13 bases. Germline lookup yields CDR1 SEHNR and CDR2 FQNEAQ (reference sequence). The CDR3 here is CASSWGGLYEQYF. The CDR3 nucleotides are TGTGCCAGCAGTTGGGGCGGACTGTACGAGCAGTACTTC.

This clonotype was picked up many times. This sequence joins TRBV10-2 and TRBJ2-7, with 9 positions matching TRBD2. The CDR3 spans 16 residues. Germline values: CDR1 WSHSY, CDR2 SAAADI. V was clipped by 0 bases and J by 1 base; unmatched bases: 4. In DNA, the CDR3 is TGCGCCAGCAGTGAGTCGCTTGCGGGAGGGTCCTACGAGCAGTACTTC. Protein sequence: CASSESLAGGSYEQYF.

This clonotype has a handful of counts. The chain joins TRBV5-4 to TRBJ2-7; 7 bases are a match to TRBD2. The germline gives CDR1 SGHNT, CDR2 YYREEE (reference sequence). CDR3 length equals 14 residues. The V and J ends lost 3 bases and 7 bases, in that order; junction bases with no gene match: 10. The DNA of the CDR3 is TGTGCCAGCAGCTACAAGGGCTGGGGGGGTGAGCAGTACTTC. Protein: CASSYKGWGGEQYF.

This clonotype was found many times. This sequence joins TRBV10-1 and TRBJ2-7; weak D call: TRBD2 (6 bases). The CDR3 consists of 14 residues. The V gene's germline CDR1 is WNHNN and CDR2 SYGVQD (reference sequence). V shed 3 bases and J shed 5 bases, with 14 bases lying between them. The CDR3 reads CASSDRLDGHEQYF. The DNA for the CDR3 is TGCGCCAGCAGTGACAGACTAGACGGCCACGAGCAGTACTTC.

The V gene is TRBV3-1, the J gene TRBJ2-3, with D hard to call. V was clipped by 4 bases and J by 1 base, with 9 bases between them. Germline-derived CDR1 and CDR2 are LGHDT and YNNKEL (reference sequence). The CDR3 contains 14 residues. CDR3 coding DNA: TGTGCCAGCAGCCCATCGGACGGCACAGATACGCAGTATTTT. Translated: CASSPSDGTDTQYF.

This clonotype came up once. CDR3 DNA sequence: TGCAGTGCTAGAGGACTAGCGGGAGGCTACGAGCAGTACTTC. As protein: CSARGLAGGYEQYF. The chain employs TRBV20-1 and TRBJ2-7, with 13 bases identical to TRBD2. V shed 1 base and J 3 bases; nucleotides not matched to a gene: 0. Germline-derived CDR1 and CDR2 are DFQATT and SNEGSKA (reference sequence). This CDR3 has 14 residues.

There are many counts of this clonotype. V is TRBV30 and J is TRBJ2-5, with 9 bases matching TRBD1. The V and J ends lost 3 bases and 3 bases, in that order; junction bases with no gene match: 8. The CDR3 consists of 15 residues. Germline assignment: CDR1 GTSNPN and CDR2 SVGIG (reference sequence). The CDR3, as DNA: TGTGCCTGGAGCGTCGGGGACAGGGTAAAAGAGACCCAGTACTTC. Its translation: CAWSVGDRVKETQYF.

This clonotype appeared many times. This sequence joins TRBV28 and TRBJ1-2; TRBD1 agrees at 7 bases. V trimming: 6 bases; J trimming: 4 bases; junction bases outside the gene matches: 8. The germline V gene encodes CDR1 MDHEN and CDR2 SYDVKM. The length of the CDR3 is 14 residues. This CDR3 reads CASRAGGGSYGYTF. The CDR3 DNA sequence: TGTGCCAGCAGAGCGGGAGGGGGCTCCTATGGCTACACCTTC.

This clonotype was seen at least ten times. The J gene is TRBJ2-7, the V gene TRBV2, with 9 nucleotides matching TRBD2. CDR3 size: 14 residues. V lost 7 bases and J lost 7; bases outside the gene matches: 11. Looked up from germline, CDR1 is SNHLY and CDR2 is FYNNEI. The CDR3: CASKLSLAGWEQYF. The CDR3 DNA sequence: TGTGCCAGCAAACTCTCCCTAGCGGGATGGGAGCAGTACTTC.

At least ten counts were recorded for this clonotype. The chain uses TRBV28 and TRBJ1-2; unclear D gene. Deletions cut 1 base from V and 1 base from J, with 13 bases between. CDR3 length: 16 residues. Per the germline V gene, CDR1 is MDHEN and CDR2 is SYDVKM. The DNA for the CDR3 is TGTGCCAGCAGTTTATCCCCCCCCGGCAATAACTATGGCTACACCTTC. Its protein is CASSLSPPGNNYGYTF.

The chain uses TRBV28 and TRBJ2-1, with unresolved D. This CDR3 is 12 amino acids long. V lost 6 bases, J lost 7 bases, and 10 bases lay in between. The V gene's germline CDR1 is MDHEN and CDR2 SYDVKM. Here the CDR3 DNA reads TGTGCCAGCAGCCTCTTTCTGAATGAGCAGTTCTTC. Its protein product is CASSLFLNEQFF.

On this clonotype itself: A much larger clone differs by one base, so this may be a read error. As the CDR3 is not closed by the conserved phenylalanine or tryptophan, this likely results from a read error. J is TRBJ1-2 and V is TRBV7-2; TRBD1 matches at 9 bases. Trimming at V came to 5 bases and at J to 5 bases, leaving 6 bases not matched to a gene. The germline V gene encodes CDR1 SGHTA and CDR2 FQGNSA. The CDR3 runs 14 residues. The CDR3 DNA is TGTGCCAGCAGCCTCACAGGGGGCGGGTATGGCTACACCCTC. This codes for CASSLTGGGYGYTL.

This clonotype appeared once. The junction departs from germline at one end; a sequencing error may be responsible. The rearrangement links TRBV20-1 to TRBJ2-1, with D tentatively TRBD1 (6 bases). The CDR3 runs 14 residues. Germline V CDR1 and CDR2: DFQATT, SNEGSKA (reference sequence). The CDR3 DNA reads TGCAGTGCTATGTCCGGGACACTCTACGATGAGCAGTTCTTC. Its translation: CSAMSGTLYDEQFF.